This record concerns one T cell receptor beta chain sequence. Its cognate antigen is unknown. The assay used was immunoSEQ (version v3.0), run at survey level. Clones were read by immunoSEQ multiplex PCR, and TCRdb kept only the in-frame ones, dropping some. The sample holds about 14,000 clones, about 82% seen once. The data stem from a study of long-term antiretroviral therapy in people with HIV. Study-level results: Repertoires with HIV possessed tighter CDR3 length spans than those of controls.

V shed 0 bases, J shed 1 base, and the junction held 7 bases outside the gene matches. Germline V gene data show CDR1 as LGHNT and CDR2 as FRNRAP. The CDR3 covers 18 residues. The receptor was derived from a woman aged 35 to 49 with HIV. The starting material was unsorted PBMCs, obtained 1.8 years before starting antiretroviral therapy. The chain is built from TRBV12-5 and TRBJ2-2; the match to TRBD1 covers 8 bases. Here the CDR3 reads CASGLVRVGTGNTGELFF. In nucleotides, the CDR3 is TGTGCTAGTGGTTTGGTAAGGGTGGGGACAGGGAACACCGGGGAGCTGTTTTTT.